Listed here is a single T cell receptor (beta chain). Its matching antigen is unknown. The data were obtained in a study of vaccination and CD4 T cells after COVID-19. CDR3 length: 14 residues. Germline-derived CDR1 and CDR2 are MNHNS and SASEGT. The J segment lost 10 bases and the V segment lost 8 bases, leaving 11 bases of the junction unmatched. Treatment: 10-day PBMC culture with coronavirus spike peptide pools or control peptides (ViraFEST assay). ViraFEST used peptide pools to expand antigen-specific T cells, then sequenced TCRs. The study sequenced cultured CD4+ T cell DNA using the Oncomine TCR Beta short-read assay. Using the QIAamp micro DNA kit, genomic DNA was extracted from the CD4+ T cells that had been cultured. Each CDR3 protein is one row after TCRdb ran MiXCR on the PCR reads. The sample has some 11,000 distinct CDR3 sequences; roughly 57% are singletons.

Here the sequenced sample was CD4+ T cells from blood, cultured in vitro, taken before SARS-CoV-2 vaccination. The rearrangement uses TRBV6-1 and TRBJ1-6, with 7 bases identical to TRBD1. The origin of this receptor is a human donor who had recovered from COVID-19. The CDR3 region has the DNA TGTGCCAGCTGGTACAGGGGCGAGGGGTCACCCCTCCACTTT. Translated: CASWYRGEGSPLHF.